This passage covers 3 T cell receptor beta chains from one sample sequenced in a study of blood T cell repertoires in COVID-19. Only in-frame clones appear in the TCRdb table, and some are missing; sequencing was by immunoSEQ multiplex PCR. The sample shows approximately 330,000 clones, around 90% of them seen only once. The specimen was peripheral blood. The receptors come from a man in his thirties or forties with COVID-19, enrolled during active disease.

This chain connects TRBV2 to TRBJ2-1; TRBD2 aligns across 12 bases. Trimming at V came to 7 bases and at J to 8 bases, leaving 12 bases not matched to a gene. The CDR3 loop spans 16 amino acids. The V gene's germline CDR1 is SNHLY and CDR2 FYNNEI. The CDR3 region has the DNA TGTGCCAGCATGGTCCGACTAGCGGGAGCCAGGGATGAGCAGTTCTTC. Protein sequence: CASMVRLAGARDEQFF.

This chain connects TRBV7-2 to TRBJ2-3, with TRBD2 matching 11 bases. V shed 6 bases, J shed 2 bases, and the junction held 13 bases outside the gene matches. This CDR3 has 18 amino acids. Germline V gives CDR1 SGHTA, CDR2 FQGNSA. The CDR3 reads CASSLSALAGGLTDTQYF. CDR3 nucleotides: TGTGCCAGCAGTCTTAGCGCTCTAGCGGGAGGCCTCACAGATACGCAGTATTTT. Full variable domain (missing parts from reference TRBV7-2 and TRBJ2-3): GAGVSQSPSNKVTEKGKDVELRCDPISGHTALYWYRQSLGQGLEFLIYFQGNSAPDKSGLPSDRFSAERTGGSVSTLTIQRTQQEDSAVYLCASSLSALAGGLTDTQYFGPGTRLTVL.

V gene TRBV2 combines with J gene TRBJ2-7; weak D call: TRBD1 (6 bases). The CDR3 consists of 14 residues. Germline V CDR1 and CDR2: SNHLY, FYNNEI. V was cut by 5 bases and J by 2 bases, with 13 bases left in between. CDR3 in DNA: TGTGCCAGCAGTCCTGACAGGACCCCCTACGAGCAGTACTTC. As protein: CASSPDRTPYEQYF. The variable domain in full, with the rest retrieved from reference TRBV2 and TRBJ2-7, is EPEVTQTPSHQVTQMGQEVILRCVPISNHLYFYWYRQILGQKVEFLVSFYNNEISEKSEIFDDQFSVERPDGSNFTLKIRSTKLEDSAMYFCASSPDRTPYEQYFGPGTRLTVT.